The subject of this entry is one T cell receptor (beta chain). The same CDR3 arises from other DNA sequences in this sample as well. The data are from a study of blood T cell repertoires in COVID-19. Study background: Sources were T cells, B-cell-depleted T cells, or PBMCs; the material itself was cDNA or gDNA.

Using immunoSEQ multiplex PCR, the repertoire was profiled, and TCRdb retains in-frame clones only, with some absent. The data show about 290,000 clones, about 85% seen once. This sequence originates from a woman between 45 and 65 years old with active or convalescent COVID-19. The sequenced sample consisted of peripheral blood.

CDR3: CASSIGGNSPLHF. The CDR3 DNA reads TGTGCCAGTAGTATAGGAGGAAATTCACCCCTCCACTTT. The chain combines TRBV19 with TRBJ1-6; the D is unclear. In germline, CDR1 is LNHDA, CDR2 SQIVND (reference sequence). Between the trimmed V and J ends, which lost 1 base and 7 bases, there was a span of 5 bases. The CDR3 has 13 residues.